The 5 T cell receptor beta chains in this list originate from one sample, sequenced in a study of a mutant IDH1 vaccine in newly diagnosed glioma. These receptors' targets are unknown. Documented time point: week 5, during vaccination. Vaccine doses each comprised 300 ug of mutant IDH1 20-mer peptide, with topical imiquimod. The assay was immunoSEQ multiplex PCR, and TCRdb's table has in-frame clones only and misses some. This sample has 25,000 to 35,000 clones, with around 90% found just once. The sequences come from peripheral blood mononuclear cells (PBMCs), collected from a glioma patient whose treatment included an IDH1 peptide vaccine. These receptor sequences come from a woman in her thirties or forties with glioma. Some clones in this sample may be carry-over from other donors' samples.

A note on this clone: This specimen includes other DNA sequences encoding the same CDR3. The CDR3 coding sequence is TGCGCCAGCAGCCAAGACAGGGTGGGAGGCTACACCTTC. Protein sequence: CASSQDRVGGYTF. The gene calls are TRBV4-3 and TRBJ1-2, with D perhaps TRBD1 (5 bases). Germline V gives CDR1 LGHNA, CDR2 YSLEER. This CDR3 is built from 13 residues. The ends were cut back, 0 bases at V and 8 bases at J, with 10 bases in the middle.

The chain joins TRBV7-3 to TRBJ1-1; TRBD1 agrees at 8 bases. V was pared by 5 bases and J by 1 base, with 6 bases of the junction left unmatched. Germline CDR1 is SGHTA and CDR2 is FQGTGA. This CDR3 spans 15 amino acids. The CDR3 DNA reads TGTGCCAGCAGCCCACTCAGGGGGCAGAACACTGAAGCTTTCTTT. Translation: CASSPLRGQNTEAFF. Based on the CDR3 plus reference TRBV7-3 and TRBJ1-1, the full variable domain is GAGVSQTPSNKVTEKGKYVELRCDPISGHTALYWYRQSLGQGPEFLIYFQGTGAADDSGLPNDRFFAVRPEGSVSTLKIQRTERGDSAVYLCASSPLRGQNTEAFFGQGTRLTVV.

The rearrangement links TRBV7-2 to TRBJ2-3, with a weak D call TRBD2 (6 bases). This CDR3 contains 18 residues. Per germline, CDR1 SGHTA and CDR2 FQGNSA. V shed 2 bases and J shed 2 bases, with 20 bases lying between them. The chain's CDR3 is CASSLKVSRSGVTDTQYF. CDR3 bases: TGTGCCAGCAGCTTAAAAGTTTCGCGTAGCGGAGTCACAGATACGCAGTATTTT.

The rearrangement links TRBV14 to TRBJ1-2; 7 nucleotides align to TRBD1. The CDR3 is 16 residues long. Germline CDR1 and CDR2: SGHDN and FVKESK. V dropped 2 bases and J dropped 0; count of bases not matched to a gene: 6. The CDR3 DNA is TGTGCCAGCAGCCAAATCAAGGGGGCGCCTAACTATGGCTACACCTTC. Protein product: CASSQIKGAPNYGYTF. Full variable domain (missing parts from reference TRBV14 and TRBJ1-2): EAGVTQFPSHSVIEKGQTVTLRCDPISGHDNLYWYRRVMGKEIKFLLHFVKESKQDESGMPNNRFLAERTGGTYSTLKVQPAELEDSGVYFCASSQIKGAPNYGYTFGSGTRLTVV.

This chain links TRBV6-6 with TRBJ1-6; TRBD1 is a possible D gene (5 bases). The CDR3 is 16 residues long. Germline-derived CDR1 and CDR2 are MNHNY and SVGAGI (reference sequence). With 3 bases removed from V and 5 bases from J, the gap between germline ends came to 14 bases. CDR3 bases: TGTGCCAGCAGTTATAAGGGAGGGGCCAATAATTCACCCCTCCACTTT. This encodes CASSYKGGANNSPLHF.